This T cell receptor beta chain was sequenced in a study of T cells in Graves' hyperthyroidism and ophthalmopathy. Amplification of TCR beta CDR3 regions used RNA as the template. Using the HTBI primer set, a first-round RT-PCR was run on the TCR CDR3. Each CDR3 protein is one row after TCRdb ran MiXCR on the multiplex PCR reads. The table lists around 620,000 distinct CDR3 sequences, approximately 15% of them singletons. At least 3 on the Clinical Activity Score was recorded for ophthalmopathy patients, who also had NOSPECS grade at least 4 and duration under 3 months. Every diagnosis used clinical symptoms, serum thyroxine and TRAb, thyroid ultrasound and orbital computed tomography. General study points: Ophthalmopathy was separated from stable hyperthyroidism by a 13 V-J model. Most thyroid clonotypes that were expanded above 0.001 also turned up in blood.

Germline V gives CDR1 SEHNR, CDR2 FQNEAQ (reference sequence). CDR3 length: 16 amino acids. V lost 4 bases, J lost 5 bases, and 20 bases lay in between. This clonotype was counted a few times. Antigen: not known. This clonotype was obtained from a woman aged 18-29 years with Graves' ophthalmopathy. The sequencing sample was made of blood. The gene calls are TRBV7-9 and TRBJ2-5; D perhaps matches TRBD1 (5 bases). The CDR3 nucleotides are TGTGCCAGCAGCTCTTCCCCCCAGGGTATCAGGGAGACCCAGTACTTC. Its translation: CASSSSPQGIRETQYF.